In its sample, the clone carrying this T cell receptor beta chain was seen a few times. Amplification of TCR beta CDR3 regions used RNA as the template. The HTBI primer set drove a first-round RT-PCR of the TCR CDR3. In TCRdb, the multiplex PCR reads were re-called with MiXCR into one record per CDR3 protein. The sample records hundreds of thousands of distinct CDR3 sequences, under 20% being singletons. The data derive from a study of T cells in Graves' hyperthyroidism and ophthalmopathy. This CDR3 comprises 13 residues. V was shortened by 3 bases and J by 9 bases, with 18 bases between the two germline ends. CDR1 is GTSNPN, CDR2 SVGIG, per germline (reference sequence).

Source material: blood. This chain joins TRBV30 and TRBJ2-7, with D possibly TRBD1 on 7 matching bases. The receptor was derived from a woman aged 50 to 60 with Graves' hyperthyroidism that later progressed to Graves' ophthalmopathy. The CDR3 nucleotides read TGTGCCTGGAGCCAGGGGGGAGATTTGGGGCAGTACTTC. It specifies CAWSQGGDLGQYF.